Listed here are 2 T cell receptor beta chains from one sample, sequenced in a study of blood T cell repertoires in COVID-19. The protocol was immunoSEQ multiplex PCR, while the TCRdb copy is restricted to in-frame clones and leaves out a portion. The profile shows about 56,000 clones, around 82% of them singletons. Sequencing input: peripheral blood. The receptors were sampled from a man between 60 and 70 years old with COVID-19, enrolled during active disease.

V usage is TRBV3-1 (or the pseudogene TRBV3-2) and J usage is TRBJ1-6, with D possibly being TRBD1 (5 bases). V dropped 0 bases and J dropped 13 bases, with 16 bases sitting between them. The CDR3 is 15 residues long. CDR1 and CDR2 from the germline V gene are LGHDT and YNNKEL (reference sequence). CDR3 DNA: TGTGCCAGCAGCCAAGATAGCGGGGGTCTCTGGCCCCTCCACTTT. It yields the protein CASSQDSGGLWPLHF.

The chain couples TRBV9 to TRBJ2-1; 8 bases map to TRBD2. Germline CDR1 is SGDLS and CDR2 is YYNGEE. The junction had 4 bases not matched to a gene; V was cut back by 0 bases and J by 8 bases. The CDR3 has 14 amino acids. The CDR3 sequence is CASSVGLARDEQFF. In DNA form, the CDR3 reads TGTGCCAGCAGCGTAGGACTAGCGCGCGATGAGCAGTTCTTC.